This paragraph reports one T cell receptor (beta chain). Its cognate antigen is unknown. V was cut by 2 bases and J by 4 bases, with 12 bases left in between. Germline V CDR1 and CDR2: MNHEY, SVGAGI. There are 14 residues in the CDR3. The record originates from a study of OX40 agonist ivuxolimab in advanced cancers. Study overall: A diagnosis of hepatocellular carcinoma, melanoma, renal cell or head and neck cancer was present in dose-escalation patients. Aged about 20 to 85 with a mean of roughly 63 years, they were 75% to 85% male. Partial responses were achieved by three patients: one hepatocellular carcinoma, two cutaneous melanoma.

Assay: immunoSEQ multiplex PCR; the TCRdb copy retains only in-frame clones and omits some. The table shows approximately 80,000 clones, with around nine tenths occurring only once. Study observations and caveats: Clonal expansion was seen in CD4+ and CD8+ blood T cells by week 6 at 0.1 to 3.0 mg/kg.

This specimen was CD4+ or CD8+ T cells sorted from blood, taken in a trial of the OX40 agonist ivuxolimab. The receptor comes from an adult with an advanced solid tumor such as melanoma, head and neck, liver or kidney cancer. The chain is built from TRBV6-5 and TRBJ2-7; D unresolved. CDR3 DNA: TGTGCCAGCAGTTACGGCCCTCTGACATACGAGCAGTACTTC. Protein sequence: CASSYGPLTYEQYF.